In this sample, the clone carrying this T cell receptor (beta chain) turned up many times. Antigen specificity is unknown. Generation of TCR beta libraries employed quantitative 5'-RACE incorporating molecular barcodes. TCRdb re-derived calls from the 5' RACE reads in MiXCR, one entry per CDR3 protein. The table includes about 420,000 distinct CDR3 sequences, approximately 20% detected once. This sample is drawn from a study of CD8 T cells in ankylosing spondylitis. General study points: According to the report, clones linked to the disease were significantly enriched in matched synovial fluid samples taken from ankylosing spondylitis patients. Clones that were linked to disease were CD8+ and were relatively rare in peripheral blood. The study identified a TCR beta motif of seven or eight highly homologous variants that appeared characteristic of ankylosing spondylitis blood.

CDR3 size: 13 residues. CDR1 is SQVTM and CDR2 is ANQGSEA in the germline V gene. V lost 4 bases and J lost 4; bases outside the gene matches: 6. The chain links TRBV29-1 to TRBJ2-5; 7 bases line up with TRBD2. Specimen: blood, either unsorted or a sorted T cell fraction (not recorded which). This clonotype was obtained from a male donor with ankylosing spondylitis. CDR3 sequence reads: CSVVPSGAETQYF. The CDR3 DNA reads TGCAGCGTTGTTCCTAGCGGAGCAGAGACCCAGTACTTC.